Each of the 23 T cell receptor beta chains below was sequenced from the same sample in a study of OX40 agonist ivuxolimab in advanced cancers. Assay: immunoSEQ multiplex PCR; the TCRdb copy retains only in-frame clones and omits some. The sample consists of tens of thousands of clones, around 90% of them appearing once. Source: CD4+ or CD8+ T cells sorted from blood, taken in a trial of the OX40 agonist ivuxolimab. These receptors were taken from an adult with an advanced solid tumor such as melanoma, head and neck, liver or kidney cancer.

The J gene is TRBJ2-7, the V gene TRBV27, with TRBD2 as a possible D gene (5 bases). Germline CDR1 MNHEY, CDR2 SMNVEV (reference sequence). Trimming cost V 5 bases and J 1 base, with 12 bases left between them. The CDR3 runs 14 residues. The CDR3 DNA follows: TGTGCCAGCAGTCCCCGGGGTCTATCCTACGAGCAGTACTTC. This encodes CASSPRGLSYEQYF.

J is TRBJ2-5 and V is TRBV27, with 8 bases fitting TRBD2. The end of the DNA aligns better with TRBJ2-7, so the J call may be wrong. In germline, CDR1 is MNHEY, CDR2 SMNVEV (reference sequence). The CDR3 is 15 amino acids. CDR3 protein: CASSKTGLESYEQYF. The DNA of the CDR3 is TGTGCCAGCAGTAAAACGGGACTAGAGAGCTACGAGCAGTACTTC.

In this sample, this clone turned up once. The V call is TRBV4-1, the J call TRBJ1-1, with D perhaps matching TRBD1 (6 bases). The CDR3 totals 16 residues. Trimming left V 3 bases short and J 1 base short, with 15 bases between. CDR1 is MGHRA, CDR2 YSYEKL, per germline. The CDR3 DNA reads as TGCGCCAGCAGCCAGGAGATTACAGGGAGGAACACTGAAGCTTTCTTT. It translates to CASSQEITGRNTEAFF.

This chain links TRBV19 with TRBJ2-1; weak D call: TRBD2 (5 bases). The CDR3 is made up of 12 amino acids. Germline V gene data show CDR1 as LNHDA and CDR2 as SQIVND (reference sequence). Trimming removed 5 bases from V and 4 bases from J, with 6 bases in between. CDR3 loop: CASSLAYNEQFF. The DNA for the CDR3 is TGTGCCAGTAGTCTAGCTTACAATGAGCAGTTCTTC.

The chain joins TRBV7-2 to TRBJ2-2, with 9 bases lining up with TRBD2. CDR3 length: 18 residues. Germline lookup yields CDR1 SGHTA and CDR2 FQGNSA. With V trimmed by 4 bases and J by 4 bases, 13 bases remained unmatched. In DNA form, the CDR3 reads TGTGCCAGCAGCTCGGGAGGGCTAGCGGGACTGATCACCGGGGAGCTGTTTTTT. Residues: CASSSGGLAGLITGELFF.

This chain links TRBV6-5 with TRBJ1-2, with 7 nucleotides matching TRBD1. This CDR3 is built from 13 residues. Germline assignment: CDR1 MNHEY and CDR2 SVGAGI. After removal of 6 bases from V and 3 bases from J, the junction contained 4 bases not matched to a gene. The CDR3 DNA reads TGTGCCAGCAGGCGACAGGGCCACTATGGCTACACCTTC. Translating gives CASRRQGHYGYTF.

This chain joins TRBV7-2 and TRBJ2-3, with TRBD1 matching over 8 bases. The germline V gene has CDR1 SGHTA and CDR2 FQGNSA. Trimming at V came to 2 bases and at J to 2 bases, leaving 9 bases not matched to a gene. This CDR3 spans 17 amino acids. CDR3 amino acids: CASSLPRDRSATDTQYF. CDR3 bases: TGTGCCAGCAGCTTACCGAGGGACAGGTCAGCCACAGATACGCAGTATTTT.

The chain uses TRBV6-5 and TRBJ1-3, with TRBD1 as a possible D gene (5 bases). The CDR3 is 14 amino acids. Germline-derived CDR1 and CDR2 are MNHEY and SVGAGI. Trimming removed 4 bases from V and 4 bases from J, with 11 bases in between. This CDR3 is CASSFGGTGNTIYF. The CDR3 DNA reads TGTGCCAGCAGTTTTGGGGGGACGGGAAACACCATATATTTT.

V is TRBV19 and J is TRBJ1-2; the D gene is possibly TRBD1 (5 bases). The V gene lost 5 bases and the J gene lost 7 bases, with 20 bases spanning the gap. The V gene's germline CDR1 is LNHDA and CDR2 SQIVND (reference sequence). The CDR3 covers 15 residues. The CDR3, as DNA: TGTGCCAGTAGTGATTTGGACACTGTGGTCGGTGGCTACACCTTC. Translating it yields CASSDLDTVVGGYTF.

The DNA of the CDR3 is TGTGCCAGCAGCGATCAGAACAGGGGGGAAGCTTTCTTT. It yields the protein CASSDQNRGEAFF. The rearrangement uses TRBV13 and TRBJ1-1; 8 bases align to TRBD1. Trimming removed 5 bases from V and 8 bases from J; junction bases left unmatched: 7. Per the germline V gene, CDR1 is PRHDT and CDR2 is FYEKMQ (reference sequence). There are 13 residues in the CDR3.

This clone was seen a few times. The V call is TRBV27, the J call TRBJ1-5; maybe TRBD1 (5 bases). The CDR3 has 13 amino acids. V lost 8 bases and J 0 bases, leaving 8 bases between the germline ends. Germline CDR1 reads MNHEY; CDR2 reads SMNVEV (reference sequence). CDR3: CASRDRSNQPQHF. DNA of the CDR3: TGTGCCAGCCGGGACCGTAGCAATCAGCCCCAGCATTTT.

On this clone itself: Compared with germline, one end of the junction differs, possibly owing to a read error. The chain is built from TRBV18 and TRBJ2-7, with no clear D. Germline V lookup: CDR1 KGHSH, CDR2 LQKENI. This CDR3 is built from 13 residues. The CDR3 nucleotides are TGTGCCAGCTCCCCCGGCGTCGGTGACGAGCAGTGCTTC. Amino acid sequence: CASSPGVGDEQCF.

The genes are TRBV6-6 and TRBJ1-6; D is perhaps TRBD1 (5 bases). The germline gives CDR1 MNHNY, CDR2 SVGAGI (reference sequence). The CDR3 covers 13 residues. Trimming removed 2 bases from V and 10 bases from J, with 9 bases in between. CDR3: CASSYGRDSPLHF. The CDR3 coding sequence is TGTGCCAGCAGTTACGGTAGGGACTCACCCCTCCACTTT.

The chain couples TRBV28 to TRBJ2-5, with TRBD1 matching over 12 bases. V shed 6 bases and J 5 bases; nucleotides not matched to a gene: 22. In germline, CDR1 is MDHEN, CDR2 SYDVKM. The CDR3 consists of 20 residues. CDR3: CASSPRGASTGQGAFETQYF. Written as DNA, the CDR3 is TGTGCCAGCAGCCCAAGGGGGGCTTCGACGGGACAGGGGGCTTTTGAGACCCAGTACTTC.

The CDR3 DNA follows: TGTGCCTGGGGCCAACCCCAGGGGACCCAGTACTTC. Residues: CAWGQPQGTQYF. The chain carries TRBV30 and TRBJ2-5, with a weak D call TRBD1 (5 bases). With 5 bases removed from V and 7 bases from J, the gap between germline ends came to 14 bases. The CDR3 has 12 residues. The V gene's germline CDR1 is GTSNPN and CDR2 SVGIG (reference sequence).

The chain uses TRBV19 and TRBJ2-6; D gene unclear. Germline-derived CDR1 and CDR2 are LNHDA and SQIVND (reference sequence). Trimming took 3 bases from V and 4 from J, leaving 7 bases between them. This CDR3 contains 14 residues. In DNA, the CDR3 is TGTGCCAGTAGTATGGGGTACGGGGCCAACGTCCTGACTTTC. It translates to CASSMGYGANVLTF.

V and J are TRBV19 and TRBJ1-5; D is uncertain. The ends were cut back, 1 base at V and 7 bases at J, with 8 bases in the middle. CDR1 is LNHDA, CDR2 SQIVND, per germline (reference sequence). The CDR3 is 13 residues long. Written as DNA, the CDR3 is TGTGCCAGTAGTATAGGGGGAGGGCAGCCCCAGCATTTT. It translates to CASSIGGGQPQHF.

V and J are TRBV30 and TRBJ1-3; D ambiguous. V lost 5 bases to trimming and J lost 0 bases, with 11 bases between them. This CDR3 contains 14 residues. Germline-derived CDR1 and CDR2 are GTSNPN and SVGIG (reference sequence). The CDR3 region is CAWGPLGSGNTIYF. As DNA, the CDR3 is TGTGCCTGGGGACCCTTGGGCTCTGGAAACACCATATATTTT.

The chain links TRBV28 to TRBJ2-2, with TRBD2 identical over 11 bases. Per germline, CDR1 MDHEN and CDR2 SYDVKM. The CDR3 spans 17 residues. V dropped 7 bases and J dropped 1; count of bases not matched to a gene: 8. CDR3 sequence: CASTLSGLAGNTGELFF. In DNA, the CDR3 is TGTGCCAGCACTCTCTCAGGACTAGCGGGGAACACCGGGGAGCTGTTTTTT.

The chain combines TRBV6-1 with TRBJ2-7; D might be TRBD1 (6 bases). The germline V and J ends were trimmed by 4 bases and 1 base, with 20 bases remaining between them. This CDR3 contains 17 residues. Germline V gene sequence: CDR1 MNHNS, CDR2 SASEGT. The CDR3, as DNA: TGTGCCAGCAGTGGGCCTTTGGGGGCAAGGTGGTCCTACGAGCAGTACTTC. Protein: CASSGPLGARWSYEQYF.

The chain is built from TRBV5-1 and TRBJ2-3, with 9 bases lining up with TRBD1. CDR1 SGHRS and CDR2 YFSETQ come from the germline V gene. The junction had 5 bases not matched to a gene; V was cut back by 3 bases and J by 6 bases. This CDR3 is 14 amino acids long. CDR3 amino acids: CASSWGQGWDTQYF. CDR3 coding DNA: TGCGCCAGCAGCTGGGGACAGGGTTGGGATACGCAGTATTTT.

This clone turned up a few times. The V and J genes are TRBV7-3 and TRBJ1-3; TRBD1 is a possible D gene (5 bases). From germline, CDR1 is SGHTA and CDR2 FQGTGA. Trimming removed 5 bases at V and 4 bases at J, with 15 bases between. The CDR3 runs 15 residues. The CDR3 is CASSRGGSSGNTIYF. Written as DNA, the CDR3 is TGTGCCAGCAGCCGGGGCGGGTCATCGGGAAACACCATATATTTT.

This rearrangement joins TRBV19 to TRBJ1-5; no firm D call. The CDR3 has 13 amino acids. Trimming left V 4 bases short and J 7 bases short, with 11 bases between. Germline CDR1 LNHDA, CDR2 SQIVND (reference sequence). CDR3 loop: CASSKEVGQPQHF. The CDR3 region has the DNA TGTGCCAGTAGTAAGGAGGTGGGCCAGCCCCAGCATTTT.